Listed here are 8 T cell receptor beta chains from one sample, sequenced in a study of PD-1 blockade in classical Hodgkin lymphoma. Libraries were prepared by immunoSEQ multiplex PCR; TCRdb keeps only in-frame clonotypes and omits some of them. The table includes over 50,000 clones, around two thirds detected once. All patients relapsed after autologous stem cell transplantation, and brentuximab vedotin exposure varied. The sequencing here drew on peripheral blood mononuclear cells (PBMCs), taken before the second cycle of nivolumab. These receptors came from a human donor with classical Hodgkin lymphoma.

The chain joins TRBV6-4 to TRBJ2-3, with 12 bases fitting TRBD1. The CDR3 sequence is 15 residues long. With 6 bases clipped from V and 4 bases from J, the junction kept 5 bases outside the gene matches. In germline, CDR1 is MRHNA, CDR2 SNTAGT. For the CDR3, the DNA is TGTGCCAGCAGGAAGGGACAGGGGGCTTCAGATACGCAGTATTTT. This codes for CASRKGQGASDTQYF.

The chain joins TRBV7-2 to TRBJ1-5; TRBD1 is a possible D gene (5 bases). The V gene's germline CDR1 is SGHTA and CDR2 FQGNSA. The CDR3 has 12 amino acids. Trimming removed 5 bases from V and 9 bases from J, with 11 bases in between. The CDR3 is CASSRLGGPQHF. CDR3 coding DNA: TGTGCCAGCAGCCGCCTCGGGGGGCCCCAGCATTTT.

With respect to this clone: This sample also contains other DNA sequences that code for the same CDR3. V gene TRBV6-6 combines with J gene TRBJ2-2, with D possibly being TRBD1 (5 bases). From germline, CDR1 is MNHNY and CDR2 SVGAGI (reference sequence). V was pared by 2 bases and J by 6 bases, with 13 bases between. The CDR3 consists of 15 residues. CDR3 in amino acids: CASSYGPLQAGELFF. DNA of the CDR3: TGTGCCAGCAGTTACGGACCCTTACAGGCCGGGGAGCTGTTTTTT.

The J gene is TRBJ2-2, the V gene TRBV19, with a weak D call TRBD1 (5 bases). V dropped 9 bases and J dropped 7 bases, with 18 bases sitting between them. This CDR3 is built from 14 residues. Per the germline V gene, CDR1 is LNHDA and CDR2 is SQIVND (reference sequence). The CDR3 region has the DNA TGTGCCAGCTCCCAGGGTGGGGCGAACGGGGAGCTGTTTTTT. Its translation: CASSQGGANGELFF.

The chain has TRBV2 and TRBJ1-2; 10 bases agree with TRBD1. Trimming cost V 7 bases and J 2 bases; bases outside gene matches: 4. Looked up from germline, CDR1 is SNHLY and CDR2 is FYNNEI. The CDR3 sequence is 14 residues long. CDR3 DNA sequence: TGTGCCAGCAATACGGACAGGGGGAACTATGGCTACACCTTC. Amino acid sequence: CASNTDRGNYGYTF.

The CDR3 DNA reads as TGTGCCAGCAGCTTAGTACGAGGTACCTACGAGCAGTACTTC. Its protein product is CASSLVRGTYEQYF. The V call is TRBV7-2, the J call TRBJ2-7, with D unresolved. V was shortened by 1 base and J by 2 bases, with 9 bases between the two germline ends. The CDR3 is 14 residues long. Germline V gene sequence: CDR1 SGHTA, CDR2 FQGNSA.

The chain links TRBV19 to TRBJ2-1, with TRBD2 identical over 7 bases. CDR1 and CDR2 from the germline V gene are LNHDA and SQIVND (reference sequence). With 0 bases clipped from V and 4 bases from J, the junction kept 3 bases outside the gene matches. The CDR3 sequence is 15 residues long. The CDR3 coding sequence is TGTGCCAGTAGTATAGAGGGAGGGAGATACAATGAGCAGTTCTTC. Translated: CASSIEGGRYNEQFF.

This sequence joins TRBV4-2 and TRBJ1-3, with 8 nucleotides matching TRBD1. The germline V gene encodes CDR1 LGHNA and CDR2 YNFKEQ. CDR3 size: 18 residues. The J segment lost 0 bases and the V segment lost 1 base, leaving 8 bases of the junction unmatched. CDR3 residues: CASSQAGTGLFSGNTIYF. The CDR3 bases are TGTGCCAGCAGCCAAGCCGGGACAGGCCTCTTCTCTGGAAACACCATATATTTT.